The 25 T cell receptor beta chains reported below all come from one sample, sequenced in a study of T cell repertoires in cytomegalovirus infection. TCRdb reprocessed the reads with MiXCR, giving one entry per CDR3 protein. The data show around 450,000 distinct CDR3 sequences, roughly 31% seen once. Sequenced sample: PBMCs. The receptor source for this set is a human donor in good health (CMV status not recorded). Some clones in this sample may be carry-over from other donors' samples.

The chain is built from TRBV29-1 and TRBJ1-2, with TRBD1 identical over 8 bases. The V gene end was trimmed by 7 bases and the J gene end by 5 bases; junction bases not matched to a gene: 6. The CDR3 runs 12 residues. Germline V gives CDR1 SQVTM, CDR2 ANQGSEA. The CDR3 DNA sequence: TGCAGCGCGACAGGGGTGGAATATGGCTACACCTTC. Protein product: CSATGVEYGYTF.

This clonotype was counted a single time. The J gene is TRBJ1-1, the V gene TRBV28; D gene ambiguous. This CDR3 has 15 residues. Looked up from germline, CDR1 is MDHEN and CDR2 is SYDVKM. With 5 bases removed from V and 2 bases from J, the gap between germline ends came to 15 bases. CDR3 amino acids: CASSLTGLINTEAFF. The CDR3 bases are TGTGCCAGCAGTCTTACGGGCCTGATTAACACTGAAGCTTTCTTT.

This chain links TRBV29-1 with TRBJ2-4; TRBD2 might be the D (6 bases). The CDR3 is made up of 12 amino acids. The V and J ends lost 7 bases and 7 bases respectively, with 14 bases between them. Germline V gene data show CDR1 as SQVTM and CDR2 as ANQGSEA. The CDR3 nucleotides are TGCAGCGCCTCGGAGGGCGGCAACATTCAGTACTTC. As protein: CSASEGGNIQYF.

Written as DNA, the CDR3 is TGTGCCAGCTCACCATACAAGGGCGGAAACACCGGGGAGCTGTTTTTT. The encoded protein is CASSPYKGGNTGELFF. V is TRBV18 and J is TRBJ2-2; D gene uncertain. V lost 2 bases and J 2 bases, leaving 12 bases between the germline ends. The CDR3 runs to 16 residues. Germline CDR1 KGHSH, CDR2 LQKENI.

The gene calls are TRBV9 and TRBJ2-2; weak D call: TRBD2 (6 bases). The CDR3 sequence is 13 residues long. Germline V CDR1 and CDR2: SGDLS, YYNGEE. Trimming shortened V by 6 bases and J by 0 bases, and 6 bases separated the two germline ends. The CDR3 DNA reads as TGTGCCAGCACGGGGGCGAACACCGGGGAGCTGTTTTTT. Protein product: CASTGANTGELFF.

In regard to this clonotype: A read error is possible here, since a much larger clone lies one base away. V gene TRBV7-8 combines with J gene TRBJ2-7; D is unclear. The CDR3 runs to 13 residues. Germline lookup yields CDR1 SGHVS and CDR2 FQNEAQ. The ends were cut back, 5 bases at V and 0 bases at J, with 8 bases in the middle. CDR3 nucleotides: TGTGCCAGCAGCCCCGAGGCCTCCTACGAGCAGTACTTC. This sequence encodes CASSPEASYEQYF. The full variable domain, with the rest looked up from reference TRBV7-8 and TRBJ2-7, is GAGVSQSPRYKVAKRGQDVALRCDPISGHVSLFWYQQALGQGPEFLTYFQNEAQLDKSGLPSDRFFAERPEGSVSTLKIQRTQQEDSAVYLCASSPEASYEQYFGPGTRLTVT.

To note about this clonotype: Relative to the germline gene, one junction end is altered; a read error may explain this. The rearrangement joins TRBV24-1 to TRBJ2-1; 7 bases match TRBD2. Germline CDR1 is KGHDR and CDR2 is SFDVKD. The CDR3 sequence is 16 residues long. The CDR3 DNA reads TGTGCCACCATTGATGAAGCGGGGAACTCCTACAATGAGCAGTTCTTC. This translates into CATIDEAGNSYNEQFF.

This clonotype was picked up a small number of times. The chain employs TRBV7-6 and TRBJ1-4; D gene unclear. The V and J ends lost 1 base and 4 bases respectively, with 7 bases between them. Germline V gene sequence: CDR1 SGHVS, CDR2 FNYEAQ. The CDR3 has 14 amino acids. The CDR3 coding sequence is TGTGCCAGCAGCTTAGGGGTTAATAATGAAAAACTGTTTTTT. As protein: CASSLGVNNEKLFF. The full variable domain, in which reference TRBV7-6 and TRBJ1-4 provide the parts outside the CDR3, is GAGVSQSPRYKVTKRGQDVALRCDPISGHVSLYWYRQALGQGPEFLTYFNYEAQQDKSGLPNDRFSAERPEGSISTLTIQRTEQRDSAMYRCASSLGVNNEKLFFGSGTQLSVL.

This clonotype is a singleton in its sample. This sequence may be a read error, since a much larger clone differs from it by one base. The conserved phenylalanine or tryptophan normally closing the CDR3 is absent here, so this likely arose from a read error. This chain uses TRBV13 with TRBJ1-5; D gene uncertain. V was pared by 4 bases and J by 0 bases, with 10 bases between. The CDR3 totals 15 residues. The germline V gene encodes CDR1 PRHDT and CDR2 FYEKMQ (reference sequence). The CDR3 nucleotides are TGTGCCAGCAGCTACGGACGGTATAGCAATCAGCCCCAGCATTTG. Protein sequence: CASSYGRYSNQPQHL.

This clonotype was observed at least ten times. The chain joins TRBV7-2 to TRBJ1-2; a possible D gene is TRBD1 (5 bases). The CDR3 runs to 16 residues. Germline CDR1 SGHTA, CDR2 FQGNSA. The V and J ends lost 1 base and 4 bases respectively, with 16 bases between them. The CDR3 nucleotides are TGTGCCAGCAGCTTAGAGTTGGCAGGGTTGAGCTATGGCTACACCTTC. It specifies CASSLELAGLSYGYTF.

This clonotype was seen a handful of times. The rearrangement links TRBV5-6 to TRBJ1-2; 8 bases map to TRBD1. This CDR3 has 18 amino acids. CDR1 and CDR2 from the germline V gene are SGHDT and YYEEEE. Trimming took 3 bases from V and 7 from J; bases not matched to a gene: 20. The CDR3 nucleotides are TGTGCCAGCAGCTCCACGGGACAGGAGATTCTCACTATCGGTGGCTACACCTTC. Translated, it gives CASSSTGQEILTIGGYTF.

The chain combines TRBV5-1 with TRBJ2-4; D may match TRBD1 or TRBD2 (6 bases each). V was clipped by 4 bases and J by 1 base, with 15 bases between them. The CDR3 length is 16 residues. In germline, CDR1 is SGHRS, CDR2 YFSETQ. The CDR3 spells CASSQEGVGAKNIQYF. The CDR3, as DNA: TGCGCCAGCAGCCAGGAGGGGGTCGGGGCCAAAAACATTCAGTACTTC.

This clonotype has only a few counts. This chain connects TRBV5-4 to TRBJ2-6; 8 bases are shared with TRBD1. This CDR3 is 17 amino acids long. The germline CDR1 and CDR2 sequences are SGHNT and YYREEE (reference sequence). The V gene end was trimmed by 5 bases and the J gene end by 2 bases; junction bases not matched to a gene: 9. The CDR3 reads CASRQEQGATGANVLTF. The CDR3 DNA sequence: TGTGCCAGCAGGCAGGAGCAGGGGGCAACTGGGGCCAACGTCCTGACTTTC.

The V and J genes are TRBV6-2 or TRBV6-3 and TRBJ1-1, with a tentative D call TRBD1 (6 bases). CDR3 length: 15 residues. The V gene lost 6 bases and the J gene lost 5 bases, with 19 bases spanning the gap. In germline, CDR1 is MNHEY, CDR2 SVGEGT. The CDR3 DNA reads as TGTGCCAGCAGCCCCTGGAGGGGGAGGAGGACTGAAGCTTTCTTT. Its translation: CASSPWRGRRTEAFF.

This clonotype was found a few times. The chain links TRBV2 to TRBJ2-1; maybe TRBD2 (6 bases). CDR3 length: 14 residues. The V end lost 4 bases, the J end lost 0 bases, and 7 bases lay between the germline ends. Germline V gives CDR1 SNHLY, CDR2 FYNNEI. The CDR3 nucleotides are TGTGCCAGCAGTGCGGGGGACTCCTACAATGAGCAGTTCTTC. This gives the protein CASSAGDSYNEQFF.

V is TRBV14 and J is TRBJ2-6; D is unclear. Per the germline V gene, CDR1 is SGHDN and CDR2 is FVKESK. V lost 6 bases and J 0 bases, leaving 12 bases between the germline ends. The CDR3 extends over 16 amino acids. The CDR3: CASRDGRASGANVLTF. The CDR3 bases are TGTGCCAGCAGAGACGGACGGGCCTCTGGGGCCAACGTCCTGACTTTC.

The sample holds many counts of this clonotype. CDR3 loop: CASSQNLGLAGTDTQYF. CDR3 nucleotides: TGTGCCAGCAGCCAAAATTTGGGACTAGCGGGCACAGATACGCAGTATTTT. The chain couples TRBV11-3 to TRBJ2-3; 11 nucleotides agree with TRBD2. V gave up 5 bases and J gave up 1 base; unmatched junction bases: 8. The CDR3 has 17 amino acids. Germline CDR1 SGHNT, CDR2 YENEEA.

This clonotype appeared a single time. This chain uses TRBV5-3 with TRBJ2-5; 11 bases are shared with TRBD2. TRBV5-3 is known as an ORF, though its function is uncertain. V lost 8 bases to trimming and J lost 7 bases; unmatched junction nucleotides: 25. The CDR3 loop spans 19 amino acids. CDR3 region: CASSPPGPQASGGPGTQYF. CDR3 sequence (DNA): TGTGCCAGCAGCCCGCCCGGACCCCAGGCTAGCGGGGGGCCTGGGACCCAGTACTTC.

This clonotype came up a few times. The chain couples TRBV27 to TRBJ2-5; 8 bases map to TRBD2. V gave up 6 bases and J gave up 1 base; unmatched junction bases: 7. Looked up from germline, CDR1 is MNHEY and CDR2 is SMNVEV (reference sequence). The CDR3 runs 15 residues. DNA for the CDR3: TGTGCCAGCAGACGTTCCGGGGGGGCCCAAGAGACCCAGTACTTC. It is translated as CASRRSGGAQETQYF.

This clonotype was detected ten times or more. The rearrangement uses TRBV7-3 and TRBJ2-1; possibly TRBD1 for D (7 bases). V was cut by 5 bases and J by 6 bases, with 11 bases left in between. From germline, CDR1 is SGHTA and CDR2 FQGTGA. This CDR3 region has 13 residues. The CDR3 DNA reads as TGTGCCAGCAGCGGCGGGACAGCCAATGAGCAGTTCTTC. Translated, it gives CASSGGTANEQFF.

This clonotype was seen at least ten times. The J gene is TRBJ1-6, the V gene TRBV7-9; maybe TRBD1 (6 bases). Germline V gives CDR1 SEHNR, CDR2 FQNEAQ (reference sequence). The CDR3 loop spans 15 amino acids. V gave up 1 base and J gave up 6 bases, with 10 bases separating them. In nucleotides, the CDR3 is TGTGCCAGCAGCTTAGACGGGGGCGTTAATTCACCCCTCCACTTT. It is translated as CASSLDGGVNSPLHF. The whole variable domain, filled in from reference TRBV7-9 and TRBJ1-6, reads DTGVSQNPRHKITKRGQNVTFRCDPISEHNRLYWYRQTLGQGPEFLTYFQNEAQLEKSRLLSDRFSAERPKGSFSTLEIQRTEQGDSAMYLCASSLDGGVNSPLHFGNGTRLTVT.

This clonotype showed up many times. This chain links TRBV5-6 with TRBJ1-5, with D unresolved. Trimming shortened V by 0 bases and J by 4 bases, and 11 bases separated the two germline ends. Germline CDR1 SGHDT, CDR2 YYEEEE. This CDR3 is 15 amino acids long. CDR3 coding DNA: TGTGCCAGCAGCTTGGCCGGGCAGGTTAATCAGCCCCAGCATTTT. It is translated as CASSLAGQVNQPQHF.

This clonotype was seen ten or more times. The rearrangement joins TRBV7-2 to TRBJ1-3; D not resolved. With 3 bases removed from V and 0 bases from J, the gap between germline ends came to 15 bases. The CDR3 loop spans 17 amino acids. Germline V gene data show CDR1 as SGHTA and CDR2 as FQGNSA. CDR3 amino acids: CASSLRPWRTSGNTIYF. CDR3 coding DNA: TGTGCCAGCAGCTTGAGGCCTTGGCGGACCTCTGGAAACACCATATATTTT.

V usage is TRBV5-4 and J usage is TRBJ2-2; 9 bases fit TRBD1. V gave up 2 bases and J gave up 4 bases; unmatched junction bases: 3. Germline CDR1 is SGHNT and CDR2 is YYREEE (reference sequence). CDR3 length: 15 amino acids. The CDR3 here is CASSLRTGVTGELFF. The CDR3, as DNA: TGTGCCAGCAGCTTAAGGACAGGGGTCACCGGGGAGCTGTTTTTT.

There are many counts of this clonotype. The chain recombines TRBV7-6 with TRBJ2-7; no clear D. CDR1 and CDR2 (germline): SGHVS, FNYEAQ. Trimming took off 1 base at V and 0 bases at J, with 10 bases between the two ends. CDR3 size: 15 residues. CDR3 DNA sequence: TGTGCCAGCAGCTTAGTGGGCAGTCTCTCCTACGAGCAGTACTTC. This encodes CASSLVGSLSYEQYF.